This section outlines one TCR beta chain sequence together with its context. The data originate from a study of blood T cell repertoires in COVID-19. The V gene lost 4 bases and the J gene lost 6 bases, with 13 bases spanning the gap. The CDR3 has 12 residues. CDR1 and CDR2 from the germline V gene are SQVTM and ANQGSEA. The repertoire was sequenced with immunoSEQ multiplex PCR; TCRdb's copy has only in-frame clones and lacks some. Altogether 150,000 or so clones are present, 85% to 90% being singletons, with the ten largest covering approximately 6.5%. The sample taken for sequencing was peripheral blood. The gene calls are TRBV29-1 and TRBJ2-7, with D uncertain. The receptor was isolated from a man at least 80 years old with acute or convalescent COVID-19. The DNA for the CDR3 is TGCAGCGTTGTTGACCAGGTTCCCGAGCAGTACTTC. Protein sequence: CSVVDQVPEQYF.